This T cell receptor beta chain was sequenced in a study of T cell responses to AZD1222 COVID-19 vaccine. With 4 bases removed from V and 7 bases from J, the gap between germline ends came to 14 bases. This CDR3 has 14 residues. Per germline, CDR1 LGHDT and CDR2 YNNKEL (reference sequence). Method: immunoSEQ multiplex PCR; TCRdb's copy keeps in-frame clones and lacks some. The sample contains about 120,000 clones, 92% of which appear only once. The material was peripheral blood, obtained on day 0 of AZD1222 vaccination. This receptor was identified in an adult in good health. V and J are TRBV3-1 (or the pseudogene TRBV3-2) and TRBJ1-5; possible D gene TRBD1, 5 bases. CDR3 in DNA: TGTGCCAGCAGCCCGAACTTCGAGGGGCAGCCCCAGCATTTT. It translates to CASSPNFEGQPQHF.